This TCR beta chain was found in a study of Graves' ophthalmopathy and Graves' hyperthyroidism. Study observations and caveats: Researchers report that a 13-signature model separated ophthalmopathy from stable hyperthyroidism, posting about 88% sensitivity and roughly 83% specificity.

This clonotype appeared many times. Its antigen is not identified. Beta-chain TCR CDR3 regions were amplified from RNA transcripts. An opening RT-PCR round employed HTBI primers and preceded a second-round multiplex PCR. MiXCR, applied by TCRdb to the multiplex PCR reads, yields one record per CDR3 protein. Of under 800,000 distinct CDR3 sequences in the sample, about 20% were seen once. This receptor was identified in a woman aged 18-29 years with stable Graves' hyperthyroidism. Some clones in this sample may be carry-over from other donors' samples. The source material was peripheral blood.

CDR3 residues: CASSLLTGSNQPQHF. DNA of the CDR3: TGTGCCAGCAGTTTACTCACAGGGTCCAATCAGCCCCAGCATTTT. The V call is TRBV28, the J call TRBJ1-5, with a possible D match to TRBD1 (6 bases). Germline V CDR1 and CDR2: MDHEN, SYDVKM. The CDR3 has 15 residues. The germline V and J ends were trimmed by 2 bases and 3 bases, with 11 bases remaining between them.